The present T cell receptor (beta chain) was sequenced within a study of blood T cell repertoires in COVID-19. Background on the study: Italy, Spain and the United States were the sources of the convalescent and acute COVID-19 samples. Sources were T cells, B-cell-depleted T cells, or PBMCs; the material itself was cDNA or gDNA.

The CDR3 covers 16 residues. The V and J ends lost 4 bases and 8 bases, in that order; junction bases with no gene match: 16. In germline, CDR1 is SGHKS, CDR2 YYEKEE (reference sequence). Methods used by the authors: Scientists estimated how many nucleated cells there were by amplifying reference gene primers. Libraries were prepared by immunoSEQ multiplex PCR; TCRdb keeps only in-frame clonotypes and omits some of them. V and J calls and clone size are those listed in that table; D and trimming were worked out from the DNA. The table has about 130,000 clones, roughly four fifths seen once. This chain joins TRBV5-5 and TRBJ1-1; 8 bases match TRBD1. The receptor was isolated from a human donor in a cohort sampled during active COVID-19. The material sequenced was peripheral blood. CDR3 sequence (DNA): TGTGCCAGCAGCCGAATCCTAACAACAGGGGGGGACGAAGCTTTCTTT. Translated, it gives CASSRILTTGGDEAFF.